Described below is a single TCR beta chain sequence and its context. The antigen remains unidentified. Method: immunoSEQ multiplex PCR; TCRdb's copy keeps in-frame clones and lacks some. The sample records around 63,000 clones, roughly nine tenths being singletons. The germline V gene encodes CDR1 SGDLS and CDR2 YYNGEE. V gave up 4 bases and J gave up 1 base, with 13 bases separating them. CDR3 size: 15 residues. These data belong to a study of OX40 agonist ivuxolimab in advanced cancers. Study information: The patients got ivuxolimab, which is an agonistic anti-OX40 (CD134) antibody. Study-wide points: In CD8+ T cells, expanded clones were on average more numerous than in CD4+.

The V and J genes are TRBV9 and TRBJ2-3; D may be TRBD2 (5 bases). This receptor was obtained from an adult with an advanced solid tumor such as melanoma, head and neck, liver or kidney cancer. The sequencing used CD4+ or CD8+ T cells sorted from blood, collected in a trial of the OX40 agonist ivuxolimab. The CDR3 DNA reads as TGTGCCAGCAGCCCCAGGACTGGCGGCACAGATACGCAGTATTTT. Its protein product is CASSPRTGGTDTQYF.